These T cell receptor beta chains were read from a single sample in a study of CD8 T cells in ankylosing spondylitis. Using its own MiXCR run on the 5' RACE reads, TCRdb lists one record per CDR3 protein. The repertoire includes 250,000 or so distinct CDR3 sequences, 24% of them detected once, and approximately 0.61% sits in the top ten. The specimen was blood, either unsorted or a sorted T cell fraction (not recorded which). The receptors come from a male donor with ankylosing spondylitis or in good health (not recorded which). The conserved cysteine and the conserved F or W are not part of the CDR3 here. Size tells how often a clone was seen (once, few, many) or the class of an expanded clone, and some rows leave it out.

V gene	CDR3 length	clone size	J gene	CDR3 protein
TRBV18	14	.	TRBJ1-1	ASSLFRLQGNTEAF
TRBV20-1	12	.	TRBJ2-5	SARPNGLAKTQY
TRBV20-1	12	.	TRBJ1-1	SARWGAQNTEAF
TRBV20-1	13	.	TRBJ2-5	SARVPSTGRETQY
TRBV20-1	12	few	TRBJ2-1	SARIRGLYNEQF
TRBV20-1	13	few	TRBJ2-5	SAWTSGGHEETQY
TRBV10-2	10	.	TRBJ2-7	ASSPGDYEQY
TRBV12-3/TRBV12-4	12	.	TRBJ2-1	ASGPTGPSNEQF
TRBV12-3/TRBV12-4	14	.	TRBJ2-2	ASSWTSGGHTGELF
TRBV12-3/TRBV12-4	13	many	TRBJ2-1	ASSSLAGDYNEQF
TRBV20-1	12	few	TRBJ2-3	SGGGQEITDTQY
TRBV3-1	18	few	TRBJ2-1	ASSQDRTSGGARSYNEQF
TRBV5-1	10	many	TRBJ2-4	ASSLDSIVQY
TRBV20-1	12	few	TRBJ1-1	SARKDSSNTEAF
TRBV6-6	10	many	TRBJ2-5	ASNLAGKTQY
TRBV5-4	15	.	TRBJ2-7	ASSLAGDLRTSYEQY
TRBV20-1	13	few	TRBJ2-3	SAIPGTIHTDTQY
TRBV27	15	.	TRBJ2-5	ASSSEPGPGSWETQY
TRBV20-1	13	few	TRBJ2-7	SARDLGLGNNEQY
TRBV20-1	13	few	TRBJ1-5	SAQWPQGASQPQH
TRBV6-1	15	.	TRBJ1-1	ASTRRGGPTLNTEAF
TRBV28	14	many	TRBJ2-4	ASSKRGYGSKNIQY
TRBV3-1	12	.	TRBJ2-3	ATAGAKRTDTQY
TRBV20-1	15	.	TRBJ1-4	SARSGGGWATNEKLF
TRBV20-1	13	few	TRBJ2-7	SANPAGDSSYEQY
TRBV9	12	few	TRBJ2-7	ASSVRIDNNEQY
TRBV10-3	15	.	TRBJ1-1	AISEYVTGPLNTEAF
TRBV12-3/TRBV12-4	10	many	TRBJ2-5	ASSPDRETQY
TRBV19	13	.	TRBJ2-7	ASKVGGQHSYEQY
TRBV11-2	13	many	TRBJ2-3	ASRPLGGGRDTQY
TRBV6-1	12	.	TRBJ2-3	ASSAPGITDTQY
TRBV30	11	once	TRBJ2-7	AWSSGHSYEQY
TRBV6-1	11	.	TRBJ2-7	ASSRTVPYEQY
TRBV4-1	11	once	TRBJ2-3	ASSPSTRDTQY